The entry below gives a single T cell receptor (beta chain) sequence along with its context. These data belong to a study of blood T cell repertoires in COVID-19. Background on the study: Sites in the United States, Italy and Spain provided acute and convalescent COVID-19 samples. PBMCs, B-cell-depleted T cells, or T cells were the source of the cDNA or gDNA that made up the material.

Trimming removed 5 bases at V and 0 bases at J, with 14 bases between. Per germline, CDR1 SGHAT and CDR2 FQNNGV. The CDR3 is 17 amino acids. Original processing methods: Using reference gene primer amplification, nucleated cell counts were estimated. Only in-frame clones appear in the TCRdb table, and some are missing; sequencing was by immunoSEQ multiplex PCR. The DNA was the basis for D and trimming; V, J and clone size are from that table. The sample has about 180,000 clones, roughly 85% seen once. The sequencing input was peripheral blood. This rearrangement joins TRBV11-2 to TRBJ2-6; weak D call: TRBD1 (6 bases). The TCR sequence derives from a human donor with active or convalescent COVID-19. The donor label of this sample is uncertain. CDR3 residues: CASSPMGHRSGANVLTF. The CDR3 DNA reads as TGTGCCAGCAGCCCAATGGGACACCGCTCTGGGGCCAACGTCCTGACTTTC.